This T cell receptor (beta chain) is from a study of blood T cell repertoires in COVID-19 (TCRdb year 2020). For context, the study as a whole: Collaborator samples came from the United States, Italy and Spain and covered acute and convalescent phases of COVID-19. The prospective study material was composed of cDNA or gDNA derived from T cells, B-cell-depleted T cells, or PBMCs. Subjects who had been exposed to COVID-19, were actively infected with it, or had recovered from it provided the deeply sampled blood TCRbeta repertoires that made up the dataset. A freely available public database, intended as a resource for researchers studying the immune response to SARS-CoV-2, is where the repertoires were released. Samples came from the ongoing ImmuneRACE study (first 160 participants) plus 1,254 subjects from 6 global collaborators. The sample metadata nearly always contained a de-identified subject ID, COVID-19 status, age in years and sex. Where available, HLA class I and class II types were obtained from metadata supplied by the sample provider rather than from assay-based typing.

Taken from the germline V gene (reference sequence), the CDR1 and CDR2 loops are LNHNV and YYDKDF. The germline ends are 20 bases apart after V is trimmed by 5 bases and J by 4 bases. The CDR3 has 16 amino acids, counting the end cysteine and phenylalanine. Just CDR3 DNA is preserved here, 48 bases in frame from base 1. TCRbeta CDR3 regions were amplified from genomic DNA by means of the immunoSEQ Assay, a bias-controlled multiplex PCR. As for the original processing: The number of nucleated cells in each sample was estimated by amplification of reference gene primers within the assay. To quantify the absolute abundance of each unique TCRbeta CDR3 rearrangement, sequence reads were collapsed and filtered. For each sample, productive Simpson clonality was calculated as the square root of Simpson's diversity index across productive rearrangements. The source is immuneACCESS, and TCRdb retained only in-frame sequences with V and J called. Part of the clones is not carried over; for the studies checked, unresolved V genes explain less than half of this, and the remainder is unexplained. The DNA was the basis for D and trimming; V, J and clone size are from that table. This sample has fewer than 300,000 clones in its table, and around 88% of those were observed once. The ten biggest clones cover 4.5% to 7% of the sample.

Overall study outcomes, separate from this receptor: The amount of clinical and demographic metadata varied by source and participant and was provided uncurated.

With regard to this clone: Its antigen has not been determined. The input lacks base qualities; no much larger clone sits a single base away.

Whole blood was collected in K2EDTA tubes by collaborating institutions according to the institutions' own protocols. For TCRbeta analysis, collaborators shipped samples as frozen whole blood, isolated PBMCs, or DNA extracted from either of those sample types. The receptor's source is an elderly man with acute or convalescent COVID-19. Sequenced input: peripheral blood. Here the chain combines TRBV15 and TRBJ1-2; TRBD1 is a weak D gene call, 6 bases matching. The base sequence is TGTGCCACCAGCTCATTGGCAGGGGTTGGTCTCTATGGCTACACCTTC. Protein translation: CATSSLAGVGLYGYTF. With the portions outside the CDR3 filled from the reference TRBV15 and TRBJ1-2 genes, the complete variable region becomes DAMVIQNPRYQVTQFGKPVTLSCSQTLNHNVMYWYQQKSSQAPKLLFHYYDKDFNNEADTPDNFQSRRPNTSFCFLDIRSPGLGDTAMYLCATSSLAGVGLYGYTFGSGTRLTVV.